This TCR beta chain was identified in a study of blood T cell repertoires in COVID-19. Study as a whole: Both acute and convalescent COVID-19 samples were obtained from the United States, Italy and Spain.

This CDR3 has 14 residues. V lost 2 bases to trimming and J lost 7 bases, with 12 bases between them. Per the germline V gene, CDR1 is KGHDR and CDR2 is SFDVKD. Under the authors' procedure: Amplification of reference gene primers was used by the study to estimate nucleated cell counts. The repertoire was sequenced with immunoSEQ multiplex PCR; TCRdb's copy has only in-frame clones and lacks some. V and J calls and clone size come straight from that table; D and trimming were deduced from the DNA. The table includes 200,000 to 250,000 clones, 88% detected once. This clone occurred a few times. Individuals drawn from 24 US areas were about 18 to 95 years old. What the recovered Cohort 3 donors had was two negative PCRs, clearance, or symptom resolution.

What was sequenced was PBMCs or T cells enriched from blood (not recorded which). The origin of this receptor is a woman younger than 45 who had recovered from COVID-19. The rearrangement uses TRBV24-1 and TRBJ2-3, with D perhaps TRBD2 (6 bases). CDR3 nucleotide sequence: TGTGCCACCAGTGATTCCCGGGACTTCCATACGCAGTATTTT. It codes for CATSDSRDFHTQYF.